This T cell receptor beta chain was sequenced in a study of blood T cell repertoires in COVID-19. Study context: Collection of acute and convalescent COVID-19 samples took place in the United States, Italy and Spain. T cells, B-cell-depleted T cells, or PBMCs provided the cDNA or gDNA that served as material.

Original handling: Using reference gene primer amplification, nucleated cell counts were estimated. Assay used: immunoSEQ multiplex PCR; TCRdb lists only in-frame clones, some missing. For V, J and clone size, that table is used; D and trimming come from the DNA. Counted here are about 39,000 clones, 70% to 90% occurring once; the ten biggest clones make up about 4.8%. V lost 3 bases, J lost 7 bases, and 12 bases lay in between. This CDR3 spans 13 amino acids. Germline V lookup: CDR1 SGHTA, CDR2 FQGTGA. Sequencing was done on a sample of peripheral blood. The chain is built from TRBV7-3 and TRBJ1-1, with D tentatively TRBD1 (6 bases). The source of this sequence is a man between 35 and 55 years old with active COVID-19. The CDR3 sequence is CASSFSGAGEAFF. The CDR3 coding sequence is TGTGCCAGCAGCTTCTCAGGGGCGGGTGAAGCTTTCTTT.